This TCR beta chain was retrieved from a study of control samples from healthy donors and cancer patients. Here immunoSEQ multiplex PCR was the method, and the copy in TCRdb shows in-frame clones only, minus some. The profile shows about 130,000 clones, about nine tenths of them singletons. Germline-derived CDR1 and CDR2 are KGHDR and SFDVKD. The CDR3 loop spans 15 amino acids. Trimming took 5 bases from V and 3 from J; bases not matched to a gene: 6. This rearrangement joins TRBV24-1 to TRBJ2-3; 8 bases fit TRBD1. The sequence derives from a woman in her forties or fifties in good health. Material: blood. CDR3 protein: CATSASGQGTDTQYF. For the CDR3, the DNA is TGTGCCACCAGTGCCTCAGGACAGGGAACAGATACGCAGTATTTT.